This T cell receptor (beta chain) was observed in a study of blood T cell repertoires in COVID-19. Study in general: From T cells, B-cell-depleted T cells, or PBMCs came the material, which was cDNA or gDNA.

Trimming shortened V by 4 bases and J by 5 bases, and 14 bases separated the two germline ends. In germline, CDR1 is SGHTA, CDR2 FQGNSA. CDR3 length equals 14 residues. This table comes from immunoSEQ multiplex PCR, and its TCRdb copy is limited to in-frame clones, with some not included. The sample shows some 120,000 clones, approximately 89% of them seen only once. One Seattle source followed patients from active infection through their disease course. Sequenced input: peripheral blood. The source is an elderly woman with COVID-19, enrolled during active disease. The gene calls are TRBV7-2 and TRBJ2-5; D possibly corresponds to TRBD1 (7 bases). The CDR3 sequence: CASSSTPGGETQYF. The CDR3 coding sequence is TGTGCCAGCAGCTCCACCCCAGGGGGGGAGACCCAGTACTTC.